This entry concerns a single T cell receptor beta chain. Its antigen is currently unknown. Some clones are missing from TCRdb's copy, which holds only in-frame ones; the method was immunoSEQ multiplex PCR. The sample lists 100,000 to 120,000 clones, roughly 92% occurring once. The CDR3 is made up of 13 amino acids. Trimming pared 1 base from V and 8 bases from J, leaving 11 bases between. CDR1 is MGHDK and CDR2 is SYGVNS in the germline V gene. This sample was taken from a study of siplizumab effects on memory and regulatory T cells. Study-wide results and limits: Proliferating Tregs' suppressive function in siplizumab cultures went unconfirmed. Naive T cells looked more diverse than memory cells and looked like major alloresponse contributors. No naive or memory phenotype could be assigned to roughly 75-97% of proliferating clones.

Sequenced material: CD4+ T cells sorted from blood. This TCR was sampled from a human donor in good health. The chain couples TRBV25-1 to TRBJ1-2; possibly TRBD1 for D (5 bases). The CDR3 is CASSESGSLGYTF. The DNA of the CDR3 is TGTGCCAGCAGTGAATCAGGGTCCCTAGGCTACACCTTC.